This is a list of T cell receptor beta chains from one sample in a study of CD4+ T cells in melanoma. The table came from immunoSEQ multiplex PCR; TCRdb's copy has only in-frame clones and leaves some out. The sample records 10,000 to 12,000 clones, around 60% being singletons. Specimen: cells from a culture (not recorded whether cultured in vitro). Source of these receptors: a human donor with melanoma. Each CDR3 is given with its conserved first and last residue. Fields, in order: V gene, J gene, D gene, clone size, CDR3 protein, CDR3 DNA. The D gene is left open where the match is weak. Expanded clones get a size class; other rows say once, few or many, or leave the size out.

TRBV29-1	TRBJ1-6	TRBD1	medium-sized	CSVRKQGTNSPLHF	TGCAGCGTCCGTAAACAGGGGACAAATTCACCCCTCCACTTT
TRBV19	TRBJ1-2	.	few	CASSIQDYYGYTF	TGTGCCAGTAGTATTCAGGATTACTATGGCTACACCTTC
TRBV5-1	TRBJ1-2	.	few	CASSPGQPNYGYTF	TGCGCCAGCAGCCCAGGACAGCCTAACTATGGCTACACCTTC
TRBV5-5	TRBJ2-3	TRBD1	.	CASSENRGSTDTQYF	TGTGCCAGCAGCGAAAACAGGGGGAGCACAGATACGCAGTATTTT
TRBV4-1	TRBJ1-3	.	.	CASSQIIPQRILETDIYF	TGCGCCAGCAGCCAAATAATCCCACAGCGGATACTGGAAACAGACATATATTTT
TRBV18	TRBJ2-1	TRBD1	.	CASSPRDRSSYNEQFF	TGTGCCAGCTCACCCCGGGACAGAAGCTCCTACAATGAGCAGTTCTTC
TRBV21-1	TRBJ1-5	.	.	CASSKGVRHQPQHF	TGTGCCAGCAGCAAAGGGGTTCGCCATCAGCCCCAGCATTTT
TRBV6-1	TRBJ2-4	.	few	CASSARAGPRIQYF	TGTGCCAGCAGTGCACGAGCAGGCCCTCGGATTCAGTACTTC
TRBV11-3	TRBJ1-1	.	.	CASSLVMGIKNTEAFF	TGTGCCAGCAGCTTAGTGATGGGAATTAAGAACACTGAAGCTTTCTTT
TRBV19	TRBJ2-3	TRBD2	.	CASSKKAGLAGLTDTQYF	TGTGCCAGTAGTAAAAAGGCGGGACTAGCGGGCCTCACAGATACGCAGTATTTT